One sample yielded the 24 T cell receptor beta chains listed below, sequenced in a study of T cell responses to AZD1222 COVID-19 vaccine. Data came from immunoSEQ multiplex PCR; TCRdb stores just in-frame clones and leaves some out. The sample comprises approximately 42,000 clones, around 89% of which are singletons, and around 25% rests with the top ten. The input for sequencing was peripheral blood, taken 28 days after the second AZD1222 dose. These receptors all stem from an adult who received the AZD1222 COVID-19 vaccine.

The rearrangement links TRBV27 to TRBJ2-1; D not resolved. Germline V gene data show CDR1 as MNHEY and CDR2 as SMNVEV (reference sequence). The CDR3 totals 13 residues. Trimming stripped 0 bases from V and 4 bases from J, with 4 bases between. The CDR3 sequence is CASSLSSYNEQFF. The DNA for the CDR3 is TGTGCCAGCAGTTTATCATCGTACAATGAGCAGTTCTTC.

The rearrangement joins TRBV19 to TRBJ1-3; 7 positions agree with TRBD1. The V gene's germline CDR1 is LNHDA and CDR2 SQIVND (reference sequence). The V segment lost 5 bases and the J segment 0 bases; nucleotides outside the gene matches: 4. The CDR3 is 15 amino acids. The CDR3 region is CASSRQGPSGNTIYF. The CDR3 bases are TGTGCCAGTAGTCGACAGGGACCCTCTGGAAACACCATATATTTT.

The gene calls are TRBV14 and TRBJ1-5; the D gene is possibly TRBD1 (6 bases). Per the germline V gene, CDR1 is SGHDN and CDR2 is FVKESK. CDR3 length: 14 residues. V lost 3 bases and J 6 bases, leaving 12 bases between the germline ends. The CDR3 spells CASSQTSTGQPQHF. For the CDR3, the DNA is TGTGCCAGCAGCCAGACGTCGACAGGTCAGCCCCAGCATTTT.

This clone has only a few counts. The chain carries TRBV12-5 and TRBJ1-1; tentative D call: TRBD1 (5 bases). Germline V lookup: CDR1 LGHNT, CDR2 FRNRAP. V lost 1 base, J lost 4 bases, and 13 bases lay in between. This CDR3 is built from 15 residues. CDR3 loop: CASGLGTPKVTEAFF. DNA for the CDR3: TGTGCTAGTGGTTTGGGGACACCTAAGGTCACTGAAGCTTTCTTT.

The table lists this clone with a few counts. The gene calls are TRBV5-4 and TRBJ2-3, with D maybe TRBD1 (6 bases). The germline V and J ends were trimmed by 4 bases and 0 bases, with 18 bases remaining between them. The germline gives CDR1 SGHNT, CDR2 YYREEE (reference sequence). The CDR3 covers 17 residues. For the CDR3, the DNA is TGTGCCAGCAGCCTCGCCCGAGGGGGTGATAGCACAGATACGCAGTATTTT. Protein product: CASSLARGGDSTDTQYF.

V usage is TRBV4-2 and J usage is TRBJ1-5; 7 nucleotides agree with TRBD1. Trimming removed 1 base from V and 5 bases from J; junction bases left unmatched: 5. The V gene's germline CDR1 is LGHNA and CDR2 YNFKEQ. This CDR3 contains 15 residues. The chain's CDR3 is CASSQVAGGDQPQHF. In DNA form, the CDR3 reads TGTGCCAGCAGCCAAGTGGCAGGGGGGGATCAGCCCCAGCATTTT.

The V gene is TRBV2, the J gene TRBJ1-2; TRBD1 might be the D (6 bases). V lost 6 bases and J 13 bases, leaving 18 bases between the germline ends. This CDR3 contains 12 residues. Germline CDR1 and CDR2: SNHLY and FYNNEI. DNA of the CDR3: TGTGCCAGCAGAACGATTTTGGGGGCATGCACCTTC. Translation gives CASRTILGACTF.

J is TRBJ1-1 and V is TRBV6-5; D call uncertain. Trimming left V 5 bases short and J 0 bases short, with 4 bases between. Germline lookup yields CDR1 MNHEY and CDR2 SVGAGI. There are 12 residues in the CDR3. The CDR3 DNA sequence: TGTGCCAGCAGTAAGTTGAACACTGAAGCTTTCTTT. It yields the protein CASSKLNTEAFF.

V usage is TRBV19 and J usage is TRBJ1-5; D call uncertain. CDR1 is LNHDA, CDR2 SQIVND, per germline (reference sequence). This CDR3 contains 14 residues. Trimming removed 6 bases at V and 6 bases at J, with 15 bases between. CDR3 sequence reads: CASRDGFRGQPQHF. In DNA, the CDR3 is TGTGCCAGTAGAGACGGGTTTCGGGGTCAGCCCCAGCATTTT.

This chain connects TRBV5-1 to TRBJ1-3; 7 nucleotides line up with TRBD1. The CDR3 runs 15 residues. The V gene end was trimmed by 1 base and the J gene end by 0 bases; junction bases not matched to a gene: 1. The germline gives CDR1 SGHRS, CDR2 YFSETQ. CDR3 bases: TGCGCCAGCAGCTTGTGGGACAGCTCTGGAAACACCATATATTTT. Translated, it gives CASSLWDSSGNTIYF.

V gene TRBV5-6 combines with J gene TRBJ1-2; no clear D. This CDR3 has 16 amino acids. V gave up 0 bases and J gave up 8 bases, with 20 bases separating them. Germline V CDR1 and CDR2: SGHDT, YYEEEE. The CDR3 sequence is CASSLGQLVLSGGYTF. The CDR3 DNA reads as TGTGCCAGCAGCTTGGGTCAGTTGGTACTGAGCGGGGGCTACACCTTC.

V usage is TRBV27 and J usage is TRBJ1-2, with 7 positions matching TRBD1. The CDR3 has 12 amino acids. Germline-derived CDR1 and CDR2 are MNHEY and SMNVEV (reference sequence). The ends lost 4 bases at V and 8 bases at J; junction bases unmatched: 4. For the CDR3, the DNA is TGTGCCAGCAGTTCTCACAGGGGCGGCTACACCTTC. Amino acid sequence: CASSSHRGGYTF.

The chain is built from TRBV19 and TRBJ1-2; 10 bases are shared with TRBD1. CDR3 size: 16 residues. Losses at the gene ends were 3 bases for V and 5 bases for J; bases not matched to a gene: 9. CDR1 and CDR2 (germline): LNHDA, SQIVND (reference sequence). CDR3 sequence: CASSITGTGVQYGYTF. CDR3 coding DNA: TGTGCCAGTAGTATCACCGGGACAGGGGTCCAATATGGCTACACCTTC.

For the CDR3, the DNA is TGTGCCAGCAGCGTAGGGATCTATAATTCACCCCTCCACTTT. It specifies CASSVGIYNSPLHF. The chain combines TRBV9 with TRBJ1-6, with D uncertain. The CDR3 spans 14 residues. The V gene's germline CDR1 is SGDLS and CDR2 YYNGEE. Trimming cost V 0 bases and J 3 bases, with 4 bases left between them.

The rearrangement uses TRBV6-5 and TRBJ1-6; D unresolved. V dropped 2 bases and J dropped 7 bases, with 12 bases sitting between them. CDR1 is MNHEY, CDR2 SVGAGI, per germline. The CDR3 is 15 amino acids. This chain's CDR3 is CASSYRNMGNSPLHF. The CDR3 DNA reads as TGTGCCAGCAGTTACCGGAACATGGGAAATTCACCCCTCCACTTT.

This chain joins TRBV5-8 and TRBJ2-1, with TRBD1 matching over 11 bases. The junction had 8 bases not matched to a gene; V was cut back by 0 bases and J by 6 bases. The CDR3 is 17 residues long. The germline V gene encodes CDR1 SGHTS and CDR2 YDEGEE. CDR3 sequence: CASSLGTGGSLFNEQFF. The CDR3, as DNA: TGTGCCAGCAGCTTGGGGACAGGGGGCAGTTTGTTCAATGAGCAGTTCTTC.

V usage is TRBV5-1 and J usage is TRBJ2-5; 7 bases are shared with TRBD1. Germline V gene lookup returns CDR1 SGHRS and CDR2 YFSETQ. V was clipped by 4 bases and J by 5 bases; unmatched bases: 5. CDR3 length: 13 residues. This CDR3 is CASSVRGQETQYF. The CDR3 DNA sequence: TGCGCCAGCAGCGTGAGGGGGCAGGAGACCCAGTACTTC. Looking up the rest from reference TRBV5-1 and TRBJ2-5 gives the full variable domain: KAGVTQTPRYLIKTRGQQVTLSCSPISGHRSVSWYQQTPGQGLQFLFEYFSETQRNKGNFPGRFSGRQFSNSRSEMNVSTLELGDSALYLCASSVRGQETQYFGPGTRLLVL.

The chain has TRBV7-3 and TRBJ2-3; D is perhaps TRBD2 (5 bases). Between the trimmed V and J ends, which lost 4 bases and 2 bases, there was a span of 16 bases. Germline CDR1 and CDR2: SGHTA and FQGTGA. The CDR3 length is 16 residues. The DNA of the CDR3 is TGTGCCAGCAGCTCCGCCCCAGCGGAGAACACAGATACGCAGTATTTT. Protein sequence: CASSSAPAENTDTQYF.

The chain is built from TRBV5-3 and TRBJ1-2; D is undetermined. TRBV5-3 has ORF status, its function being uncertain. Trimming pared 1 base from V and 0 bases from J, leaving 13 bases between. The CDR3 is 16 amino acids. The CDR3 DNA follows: TGTGCCAGAAGCTTGTTTGACGAGGGTACTAACTATGGCTACACCTTC. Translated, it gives CARSLFDEGTNYGYTF.

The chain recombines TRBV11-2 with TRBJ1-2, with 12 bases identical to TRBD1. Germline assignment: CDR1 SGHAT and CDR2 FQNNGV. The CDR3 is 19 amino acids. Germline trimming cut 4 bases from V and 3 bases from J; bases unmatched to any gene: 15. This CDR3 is CASSYPGGTGGEGHYGYTF. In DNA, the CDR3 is TGTGCCAGCAGCTACCCTGGGGGGACAGGGGGCGAAGGACACTATGGCTACACCTTC.

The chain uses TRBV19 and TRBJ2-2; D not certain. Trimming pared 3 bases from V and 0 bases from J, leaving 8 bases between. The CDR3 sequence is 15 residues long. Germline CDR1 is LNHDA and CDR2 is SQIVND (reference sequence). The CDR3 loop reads CASSIRASNTGELFF. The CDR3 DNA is TGTGCCAGTAGTATCCGAGCGTCGAACACCGGGGAGCTGTTTTTT.

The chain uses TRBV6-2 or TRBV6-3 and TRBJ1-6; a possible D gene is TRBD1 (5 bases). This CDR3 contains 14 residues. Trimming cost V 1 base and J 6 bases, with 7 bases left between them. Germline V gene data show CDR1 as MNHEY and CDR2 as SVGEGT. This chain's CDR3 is CASSYWQGNSPLHF. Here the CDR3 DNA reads TGTGCCAGCAGTTACTGGCAGGGTAATTCACCCCTCCACTTT.

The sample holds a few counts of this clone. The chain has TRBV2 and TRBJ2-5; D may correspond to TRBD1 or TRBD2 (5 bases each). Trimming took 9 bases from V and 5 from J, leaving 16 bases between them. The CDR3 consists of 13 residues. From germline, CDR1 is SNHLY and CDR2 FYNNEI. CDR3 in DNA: TGTGCCAGTGGACTGGGGCCGCGGGAGACCCAGTACTTC. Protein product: CASGLGPRETQYF.

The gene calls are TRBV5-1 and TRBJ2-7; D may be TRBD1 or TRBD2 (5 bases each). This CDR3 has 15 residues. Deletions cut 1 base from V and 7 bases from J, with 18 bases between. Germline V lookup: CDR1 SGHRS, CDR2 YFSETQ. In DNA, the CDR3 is TGCGCCAGCAGCTTGACCCTCGAGGGGCTAAGGGAGCAGTACTTC. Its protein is CASSLTLEGLREQYF. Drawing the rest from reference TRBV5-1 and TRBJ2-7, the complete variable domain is KAGVTQTPRYLIKTRGQQVTLSCSPISGHRSVSWYQQTPGQGLQFLFEYFSETQRNKGNFPGRFSGRQFSNSRSEMNVSTLELGDSALYLCASSLTLEGLREQYFGPGTRLTVT.